This note documents a single TCR beta chain sequence. Its antigen remains unidentified. Assay used: immunoSEQ multiplex PCR; TCRdb lists only in-frame clones, some missing. Here the sample spans roughly 34,000 clones, roughly 70% being singletons. The sample belongs to a study of early stage breast cancer tumors. For the study at large: Most of the 16 invasive tumors were ER+, PR+ and HER2-. Samples were sequenced at roughly 10-fold average coverage.

Study-level points and caveats: Most shared enriched TCRB sequences were commonly generated ones. Compared with adjacent normal breast tissue, tumors showed around 2.7-fold greater T cell density and higher clonality.

V lost 4 bases to trimming and J lost 7 bases; unmatched junction nucleotides: 11. Germline V CDR1 and CDR2: SGDLS, YYNGEE. This CDR3 has 16 residues. The chain is built from TRBV9 and TRBJ2-1; 10 nucleotides line up with TRBD2. The receptor's source is a person between 55 and 70 years old with breast cancer. Sequencing was carried out using blood. In DNA form, the CDR3 reads TGTGCCAGCAGCTTCTTGACTAGCGGGCCCAGAAATGAGCAGTTCTTC. Translation gives CASSFLTSGPRNEQFF.